This entry lists 7 T cell receptor beta chains sequenced from one sample in a study of regulatory T cells in long-lasting Graves disease. Time point described: newly diagnosed GD, antithyroid drugs for less than 3 months. From RNA extracted from PBMCs, the TCR library was made. Library construction for TCR beta used iRepertoire HTBI primers and Arm-PCR of CDR3 regions. In TCRdb, the multiplex PCR reads were re-called with MiXCR into one record per CDR3 protein. The repertoire includes around 420,000 distinct CDR3 sequences, less than 20% of them detected once, and roughly 20% sits in the top ten. The sample here was peripheral blood mononuclear cells (PBMCs), taken at new diagnosis, from a patient treated with antithyroid drugs. The source is a female donor with Graves disease.

This clonotype showed up many times. The chain is built from TRBV20-1 and TRBJ2-1; 8 bases align to TRBD1. The CDR3 totals 15 residues. Trimming at V came to 1 base and at J to 9 bases, leaving 11 bases not matched to a gene. Looked up from germline, CDR1 is DFQATT and CDR2 is SNEGSKA (reference sequence). This CDR3 reads CSARGGRGLASEQFF. CDR3 coding DNA: TGCAGTGCTAGAGGGGGCAGGGGGCTGGCGAGTGAGCAGTTCTTC.

The table lists this clonotype with many counts. The chain is built from TRBV7-9 and TRBJ1-6; TRBD1 might be the D (5 bases). Trimming left V 5 bases short and J 7 bases short, with 15 bases between. This CDR3 region has 15 residues. Germline V gene sequence: CDR1 SEHNR, CDR2 FQNEAQ (reference sequence). The CDR3 protein is CASSPTRAGNSPLHF. DNA for the CDR3: TGTGCCAGCAGCCCAACCAGGGCAGGAAATTCACCCCTCCACTTT.

Many counts were recorded for this clonotype. This sequence joins TRBV28 and TRBJ2-5; perhaps TRBD1 as D (6 bases). The germline V and J ends were trimmed by 6 bases and 2 bases, with 16 bases remaining between them. Germline loops: CDR1 MDHEN, CDR2 SYDVKM. This CDR3 has 15 residues. The CDR3, as DNA: TGTGCCAGCAGGGATGGACAGATGCTACAAGAGACCCAGTACTTC. It is translated as CASRDGQMLQETQYF.

This clonotype turned up a few times. This chain joins TRBV12-3 or TRBV12-4 and TRBJ1-5; D remains ambiguous. V shed 0 bases and J shed 11 bases, with 8 bases lying between them. The CDR3 totals 12 residues. CDR3 sequence: CASSLAQGSQHF. In nucleotides, the CDR3 is TGTGCCAGCAGTTTAGCGCAAGGGTCCCAGCATTTT.

This clonotype was recorded only once. V and J are TRBV12-3 or TRBV12-4 and TRBJ1-5; D is possibly TRBD1 (6 bases). With 3 bases removed from V and 4 bases from J, the gap between germline ends came to 10 bases. CDR3 length: 14 residues. CDR3 residues: CASSFGRGNQPQHF. The CDR3 DNA sequence: TGTGCCAGCAGTTTTGGAAGGGGGAATCAGCCCCAGCATTTT.

This clonotype was recorded at least ten times. The V gene is TRBV20-1, the J gene TRBJ2-7; D is perhaps TRBD1 or TRBD2 (5 bases each). CDR1 and CDR2 (germline): DFQATT, SNEGSKA (reference sequence). The V gene lost 3 bases and the J gene lost 6 bases, with 15 bases spanning the gap. CDR3 length: 13 residues. CDR3 loop: CSARRTSGLEQYF. The CDR3, as DNA: TGCAGTGCTAGGAGGACAAGCGGTCTCGAGCAGTACTTC.

This chain joins TRBV2 and TRBJ2-1; TRBD1 or TRBD2 may be the D gene (5 bases each). The CDR3 totals 15 residues. The V end was cut by 4 bases, the J end by 2 bases, with 12 bases between. Germline lookup yields CDR1 SNHLY and CDR2 FYNNEI. The CDR3 protein is CASSAGTATYNEQFF. CDR3 DNA sequence: TGTGCCAGCAGTGCCGGGACCGCCACCTACAATGAGCAGTTCTTC.